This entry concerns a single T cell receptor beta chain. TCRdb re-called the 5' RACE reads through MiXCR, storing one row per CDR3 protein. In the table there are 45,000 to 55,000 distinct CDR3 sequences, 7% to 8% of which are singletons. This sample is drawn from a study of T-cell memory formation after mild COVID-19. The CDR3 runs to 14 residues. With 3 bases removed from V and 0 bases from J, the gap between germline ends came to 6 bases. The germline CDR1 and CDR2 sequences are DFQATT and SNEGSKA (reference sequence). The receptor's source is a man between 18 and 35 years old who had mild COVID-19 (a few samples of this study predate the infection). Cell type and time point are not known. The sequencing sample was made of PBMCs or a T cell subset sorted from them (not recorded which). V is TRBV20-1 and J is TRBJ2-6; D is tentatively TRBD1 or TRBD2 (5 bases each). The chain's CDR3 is CSARGVSGANVLTF. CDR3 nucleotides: TGCAGTGCTAGGGGGGTCTCTGGGGCCAACGTCCTGACTTTC.